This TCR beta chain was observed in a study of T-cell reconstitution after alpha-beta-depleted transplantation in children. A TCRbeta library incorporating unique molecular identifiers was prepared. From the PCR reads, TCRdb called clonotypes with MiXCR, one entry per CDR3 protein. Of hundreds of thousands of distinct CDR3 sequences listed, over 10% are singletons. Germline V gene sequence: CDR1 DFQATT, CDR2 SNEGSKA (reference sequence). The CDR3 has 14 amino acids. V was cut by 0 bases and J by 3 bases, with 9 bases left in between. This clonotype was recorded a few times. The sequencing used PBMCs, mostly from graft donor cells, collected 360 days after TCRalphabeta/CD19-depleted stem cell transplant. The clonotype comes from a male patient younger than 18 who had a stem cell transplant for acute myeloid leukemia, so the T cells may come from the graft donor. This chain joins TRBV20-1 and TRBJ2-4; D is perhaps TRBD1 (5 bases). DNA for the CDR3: TGCAGTGCTAGAGAGGTTAGGGGCAAAAACATTCAGTACTTC. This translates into CSAREVRGKNIQYF.